Below, 29 T cell receptor beta chains from the same sample are listed, as sequenced in a study of CD8 T cells in Susac syndrome. An input of about 0.45 to 1 ug of RNA was subjected to reverse transcription using random hexamers. Each CDR3 protein gets one entry after TCRdb re-called the immunoSEQ multiplex PCR reads with MiXCR. This table has some 120,000 distinct CDR3 sequences, more than 75% appearing once. The sequenced sample consisted of CD8+ T cells from PBMCs. These receptors were taken from a human donor with multiple sclerosis.

V and J are TRBV15 and TRBJ1-5; D is uncertain. Trimming cost V 1 base and J 5 bases, with 15 bases left between them. The CDR3 covers 16 residues. CDR1 is LNHNV and CDR2 is YYDKDF in the germline V gene (reference sequence). The CDR3 protein is CATSRAASGMDQPQHF. CDR3 nucleotides: TGTGCCACCAGCAGAGCTGCGTCGGGGATGGATCAGCCCCAGCATTTT.

This rearrangement joins TRBV7-2 to TRBJ2-2, with D possibly called TRBD1 or TRBD2 (5 bases each). Germline V gives CDR1 SGHTA, CDR2 FQGNSA. This CDR3 spans 18 amino acids. Trimming removed 1 base at V and 0 bases at J, with 15 bases between. CDR3 region: CASSLVYSGRTNTGELFF. CDR3 bases: TGTGCCAGCAGCTTAGTTTATTCGGGACGGACGAACACCGGGGAGCTGTTTTTT.

This chain connects TRBV24-1 to TRBJ2-2; no reliable D call. The V gene lost 2 bases and the J gene lost 5 bases, with 5 bases spanning the gap. Germline loops: CDR1 KGHDR, CDR2 SFDVKD. CDR3 length: 13 amino acids. This CDR3 reads CATSDSQTGELFF. Here the CDR3 DNA reads TGTGCCACCAGTGATTCCCAAACCGGGGAGCTGTTTTTT.

V gene TRBV29-1 combines with J gene TRBJ2-3, with D possibly TRBD1 on 6 matching bases. V was clipped by 3 bases and J by 4 bases, with 17 bases between them. This CDR3 comprises 15 residues. In germline, CDR1 is SQVTM, CDR2 ANQGSEA. CDR3 sequence: CSVDRQGSASDTQYF. CDR3 coding DNA: TGCAGCGTTGACCGGCAGGGGAGTGCCTCAGATACGCAGTATTTT.

This rearrangement joins TRBV7-6 to TRBJ1-1; the D gene is possibly TRBD1 (6 bases). V lost 4 bases, J lost 3 bases, and 12 bases lay in between. Germline V CDR1 and CDR2: SGHVS, FNYEAQ. CDR3 length: 14 amino acids. CDR3 bases: TGTGCCAGCAGCTCGGACAGCCCGTACACTGAAGCTTTCTTT. It is translated as CASSSDSPYTEAFF. Complete variable domain (other parts from reference TRBV7-6 and TRBJ1-1): GAGVSQSPRYKVTKRGQDVALRCDPISGHVSLYWYRQALGQGPEFLTYFNYEAQQDKSGLPNDRFSAERPEGSISTLTIQRTEQRDSAMYRCASSSDSPYTEAFFGQGTRLTVV.

The chain has TRBV25-1 and TRBJ1-1; D is ambiguous. The CDR3 extends over 12 amino acids. Germline loops: CDR1 MGHDK, CDR2 SYGVNS. V lost 5 bases to trimming and J lost 0 bases, with 4 bases between them. The CDR3 sequence: CASSFLNTEAFF. CDR3 coding DNA: TGTGCCAGCAGTTTCCTGAACACTGAAGCTTTCTTT.

This rearrangement joins TRBV12-3 or TRBV12-4 to TRBJ2-2; a possible D gene is TRBD2 (6 bases). The CDR3 extends over 14 amino acids. V was trimmed by 6 bases and J by 4 bases, leaving 12 bases between them. The CDR3: CASSQGGTTGELFF. The DNA of the CDR3 is TGTGCCAGCAGCCAAGGAGGGACCACCGGGGAGCTGTTTTTT.

The chain combines TRBV9 with TRBJ1-3, with D maybe TRBD1 (5 bases). There are 13 residues in the CDR3. CDR1 and CDR2 from the germline V gene are SGDLS and YYNGEE. The V gene lost 4 bases and the J gene lost 4 bases, with 9 bases spanning the gap. The CDR3 is CASSPGRGNTIYF. The CDR3 DNA reads TGTGCCAGCAGCCCGGGACGAGGAAACACCATATATTTT.

V is TRBV30 and J is TRBJ1-1; 10 bases align to TRBD1. The CDR3 is made up of 14 amino acids. J gave up 3 bases and V 3 bases, and 4 bases lay outside the gene matches. Per germline, CDR1 GTSNPN and CDR2 SVGIG (reference sequence). The CDR3 DNA sequence: TGTGCCTGGAGCCTTGGACAGGGGGACACTGAAGCTTTCTTT. Translated, it gives CAWSLGQGDTEAFF.

The chain links TRBV20-1 to TRBJ2-2, with D perhaps TRBD1 (6 bases). Trimming removed 0 bases from V and 2 bases from J, with 19 bases in between. The CDR3 consists of 18 residues. Germline CDR1 and CDR2: DFQATT and SNEGSKA (reference sequence). The CDR3 DNA sequence: TGCAGTGCTAGAGATTTTTTAGGTAGGGGGAACAACACCGGGGAGCTGTTTTTT. It is translated as CSARDFLGRGNNTGELFF.

This chain uses TRBV30 with TRBJ2-7; D remains ambiguous. V lost 1 base and J lost 5, with 9 bases in between. The length of the CDR3 is 12 residues. Germline V gene data show CDR1 as GTSNPN and CDR2 as SVGIG (reference sequence). Written as DNA, the CDR3 is TGTGCCTGGAGTGAATGGAACCACGAGCAGTACTTC. Amino acid sequence: CAWSEWNHEQYF.

The chain joins TRBV3-1 to TRBJ2-7, with D possibly called TRBD1 or TRBD2 (5 bases each). CDR1 and CDR2 (germline): LGHDT, YNNKEL (reference sequence). V was pared by 1 base and J by 1 base, with 8 bases between. The CDR3 runs 14 residues. As DNA, the CDR3 is TGTGCCAGCAGCCAAGGGGACGGTTCCTACGAGCAGTACTTC. Residues: CASSQGDGSYEQYF.

The chain carries TRBV5-6 and TRBJ1-1, with D unclear. CDR3 size: 13 residues. CDR1 is SGHDT and CDR2 is YYEEEE in the germline V gene. V shed 2 bases and J shed 5 bases, with 10 bases lying between them. This CDR3 is CASSFTLETEAFF. For the CDR3, the DNA is TGTGCCAGCAGCTTTACGTTGGAAACTGAAGCTTTCTTT.

The chain couples TRBV7-2 to TRBJ2-1, with no clear D. CDR1 is SGHTA, CDR2 FQGNSA, per germline. There are 11 residues in the CDR3. V lost 3 bases, J lost 8 bases, and 5 bases lay in between. The CDR3 coding sequence is TGTGCCAGCAGCTTCCTGGATGAGCAGTTCTTC. Its protein is CASSFLDEQFF.

The chain recombines TRBV21-1 with TRBJ1-2; TRBD1 is the table's D call and was not checked against the DNA. TRBV21-1 is assigned pseudogene status. The CDR3 covers 16 residues. The CDR3 spells CAYLGPQGVLLGGYTF. CDR3 nucleotides: TGTGCCTATCTCGGGCCACAGGGGGTTCTTCTGGGTGGCTACACCTTC.

The CDR3, as DNA: TGCGCCAGCAGCCAAGAGCCAGGGAACGAGCAGTACTTC. Protein sequence: CASSQEPGNEQYF. This chain uses TRBV4-1 with TRBJ2-7, with D perhaps TRBD1 (5 bases). Germline V gene data show CDR1 as MGHRA and CDR2 as YSYEKL. The CDR3 runs to 13 residues. Trimming removed 0 bases from V and 5 bases from J, with 8 bases in between.

The chain combines TRBV12-5 with TRBJ2-1, with TRBD2 matching 8 bases. Germline values: CDR1 LGHNT, CDR2 FRNRAP. The CDR3 sequence is 17 residues long. As DNA, the CDR3 is TGTGCCGTTGAGATGGGGGCGGGAGGAGTGGTCTACAATGAGCAGTTCTTC. This codes for CAVEMGAGGVVYNEQFF.

The rearrangement uses TRBV27 and TRBJ2-1; no definite D call. Germline CDR1 MNHEY, CDR2 SMNVEV (reference sequence). The length of the CDR3 is 15 residues. The V and J ends lost 1 base and 5 bases respectively, with 12 bases between them. The CDR3 spells CASSLLPPENNEQFF. The CDR3 region has the DNA TGTGCCAGCAGTTTATTACCCCCGGAAAACAATGAGCAGTTCTTC.

The chain carries TRBV7-9 and TRBJ1-1; D is unresolved. CDR1 and CDR2 (germline): SEHNR, FQNEAQ (reference sequence). This CDR3 has 13 amino acids. V was clipped by 3 bases and J by 5 bases, with 10 bases between them. For the CDR3, the DNA is TGTGCCAGCAGCTTCGGTGAGGAGACTGAAGCTTTCTTT. Translation: CASSFGEETEAFF.

This sequence joins TRBV7-8 and TRBJ1-1; D is unresolved. The V and J ends lost 1 base and 5 bases respectively, with 11 bases between them. The CDR3 has 14 residues. Looked up from germline, CDR1 is SGHVS and CDR2 is FQNEAQ. CDR3 protein: CASSLGTALTEAFF. The CDR3 DNA follows: TGTGCCAGCAGCTTAGGGACTGCTTTAACTGAAGCTTTCTTT.

The chain uses TRBV4-1 and TRBJ2-4; 9 bases agree with TRBD1. V lost 1 base and J lost 7; bases outside the gene matches: 2. There are 14 residues in the CDR3. CDR1 and CDR2 from the germline V gene are MGHRA and YSYEKL. The CDR3 loop is CASSQGQGENIQYF. The CDR3 coding sequence is TGCGCCAGCAGCCAAGGACAGGGGGAGAACATTCAGTACTTC.

The count of this clonotype is one. This chain uses TRBV12-3 or TRBV12-4 with TRBJ2-1, with 11 bases aligning to TRBD2. V dropped 3 bases and J dropped 4; count of bases not matched to a gene: 5. CDR3 length equals 16 residues. The CDR3 sequence: CASSLRGLAEYNEQFF. In nucleotides, the CDR3 is TGTGCCAGCAGTTTGAGGGGACTAGCGGAGTACAATGAGCAGTTCTTC.

J is TRBJ1-2 and V is TRBV7-9, with 8 bases aligning to TRBD1. V trimming: 6 bases; J trimming: 9 bases; junction bases outside the gene matches: 3. The CDR3 is 11 amino acids. In germline, CDR1 is SEHNR, CDR2 FQNEAQ (reference sequence). DNA of the CDR3: TGTGCCAGCAGACGGACAGGGAGCTACACCTTC. Its translation is CASRRTGSYTF.

This chain joins TRBV6-5 and TRBJ2-1; TRBD1 is a possible D gene (6 bases). Germline CDR1 and CDR2: MNHEY and SVGAGI. The CDR3 runs to 17 residues. The V end lost 4 bases, the J end lost 4 bases, and 20 bases lay between the germline ends. The CDR3 sequence is CASSSTTGPLLYNEQFF. Written as DNA, the CDR3 is TGTGCCAGCAGTTCGACGACAGGCCCTCTCCTATACAATGAGCAGTTCTTC.

The chain recombines TRBV18 with TRBJ2-7; D gene uncertain. Per the germline V gene, CDR1 is KGHSH and CDR2 is LQKENI. V shed 3 bases and J shed 0 bases, with 3 bases lying between them. The CDR3 is 12 amino acids. CDR3 DNA: TGTGCCAGCTCACCTAACTCCTACGAGCAGTACTTC. It codes for CASSPNSYEQYF. The variable domain in full, with the rest retrieved from reference TRBV18 and TRBJ2-7, is NAGVMQNPRHLVRRRGQEARLRCSPMKGHSHVYWYRQLPEEGLKFMVYLQKENIIDESGMPKERFSAEFPKEGPSILRIQQVVRGDSAAYFCASSPNSYEQYFGPGTRLTVT.

V and J are TRBV13 and TRBJ2-4; the D is unclear. The CDR3 has 14 residues. Germline values: CDR1 PRHDT, CDR2 FYEKMQ (reference sequence). Trimming removed 4 bases from V and 6 bases from J, with 13 bases in between. The CDR3 DNA follows: TGTGCCAGCAGCTCGAACCAAGCGAGAAACATTCAGTACTTC. Protein sequence: CASSSNQARNIQYF.

CDR3 nucleotide sequence: TGTGCCAGCAGAAAACAGGGATATAGCAATCAGCCCCAGCATTTT. Translation gives CASRKQGYSNQPQHF. The V and J genes are TRBV2 and TRBJ1-5, with D maybe TRBD1 (6 bases). CDR3 length: 15 residues. CDR1 SNHLY and CDR2 FYNNEI come from the germline V gene. With 6 bases removed from V and 0 bases from J, the gap between germline ends came to 12 bases.

This chain links TRBV19 with TRBJ2-1, with no clear D. This CDR3 is built from 15 residues. Germline-derived CDR1 and CDR2 are LNHDA and SQIVND (reference sequence). V was clipped by 7 bases and J by 4 bases, with 17 bases between them. The CDR3 sequence is CASTEESATYNEQFF. In nucleotides, the CDR3 is TGTGCCAGTACCGAAGAATCAGCCACATACAATGAGCAGTTCTTC.

The V and J genes are TRBV11-2 and TRBJ2-5, with 10 nucleotides matching TRBD1. The junction had 5 bases not matched to a gene; V was cut back by 7 bases and J by 0 bases. The CDR3 runs 15 residues. Germline V gives CDR1 SGHAT, CDR2 FQNNGV. The chain's CDR3 is CASTRTGGNQETQYF. The CDR3 bases are TGTGCCAGCACCCGGACAGGGGGTAACCAAGAGACCCAGTACTTC. Together with reference TRBV11-2 and TRBJ2-5, the CDR3 gives the full variable domain: EAGVAQSPRYKIIEKRQSVAFWCNPISGHATLYWYQQILGQGPKLLIQFQNNGVVDDSQLPKDRFSAERLKGVDSTLKIQPAKLEDSAVYLCASTRTGGNQETQYFGPGTRLLVL.